This T cell receptor (beta chain) was identified in a study of T cell changes during pregnancy in multiple sclerosis. The protocol was immunoSEQ multiplex PCR, while the TCRdb copy is restricted to in-frame clones and leaves out a portion. This sample carries tens of thousands of clones, roughly 93% of them seen once, and the ten largest clones take about 1.8%. The CDR3 loop spans 15 amino acids. Looked up from germline, CDR1 is MNHEY and CDR2 is SMNVEV (reference sequence). The V end was cut by 4 bases, the J end by 0 bases, with 13 bases between. The clonotype was recovered from a female donor with multiple sclerosis, enrolled in a pregnancy study. The genes are TRBV27 and TRBJ2-7, with D possibly being TRBD2 (6 bases). The sample consisted of peripheral blood, taken after pregnancy. Here the CDR3 reads CASSSWDSTSYEQYF. The CDR3 region has the DNA TGTGCCAGCAGTTCATGGGACTCAACCTCCTACGAGCAGTACTTC.